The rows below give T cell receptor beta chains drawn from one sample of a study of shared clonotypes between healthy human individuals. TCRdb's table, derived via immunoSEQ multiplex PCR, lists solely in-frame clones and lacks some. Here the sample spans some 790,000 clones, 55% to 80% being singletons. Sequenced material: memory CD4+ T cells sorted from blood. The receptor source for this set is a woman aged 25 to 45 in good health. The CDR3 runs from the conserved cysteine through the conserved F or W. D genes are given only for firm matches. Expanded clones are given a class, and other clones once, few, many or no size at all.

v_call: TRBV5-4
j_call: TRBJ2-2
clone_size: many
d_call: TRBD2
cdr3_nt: TGTGCCAGCGGAGTAGCGGGAGGGAGAACCGGGGAGCTGTTTTTT
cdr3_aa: CASGVAGGRTGELFF

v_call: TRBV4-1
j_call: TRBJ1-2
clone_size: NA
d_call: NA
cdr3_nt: TGCGCCAGCAGCCGACAGATAGAGGACTATGGCTACACCTTC
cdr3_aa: CASSRQIEDYGYTF

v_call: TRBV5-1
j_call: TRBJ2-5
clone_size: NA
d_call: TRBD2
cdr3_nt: TGCGCCAGCAGCTTGGTTCCAGCGGGGGCCGGAGAGACCCAGTACTTC
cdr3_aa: CASSLVPAGAGETQYF

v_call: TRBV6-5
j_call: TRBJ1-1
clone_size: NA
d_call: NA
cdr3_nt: TGTGCCAGCAGTTACTTCTATGACACTGAAGCTTTCTTT
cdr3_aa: CASSYFYDTEAFF

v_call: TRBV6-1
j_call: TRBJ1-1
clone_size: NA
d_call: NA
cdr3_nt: TGTGCCAGCAGTGAGCCGGGTCTGGGGTGGACTGAAGCTTTCTTT
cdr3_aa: CASSEPGLGWTEAFF

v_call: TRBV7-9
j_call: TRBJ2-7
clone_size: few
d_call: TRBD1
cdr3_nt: TGTGCCAGCAGCGTAGCCGGGGACAGCCCCAGAGAGCAGTACTTC
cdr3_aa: CASSVAGDSPREQYF

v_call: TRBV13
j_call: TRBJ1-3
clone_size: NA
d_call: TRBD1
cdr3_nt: TGTGCCAGCAGCCCCGGACAGGGCGTCTCTGGAAACACCATATATTTT
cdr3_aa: CASSPGQGVSGNTIYF

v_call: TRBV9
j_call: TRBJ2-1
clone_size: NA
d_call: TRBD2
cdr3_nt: TGTGCCAGCAGCGCCAGCCTAGCGGAAAATGAGCAGTTCTTC
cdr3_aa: CASSASLAENEQFF

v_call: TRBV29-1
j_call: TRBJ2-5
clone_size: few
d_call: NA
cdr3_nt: TGCAGCGTGCGGCAGGGGCAAGAGACCCAGTACTTC
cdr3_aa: CSVRQGQETQYF

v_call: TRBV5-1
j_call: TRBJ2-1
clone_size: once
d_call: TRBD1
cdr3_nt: TGCGCCAGCAGGAAAGGACAGGGTGGCCCGTCTCTCCGATACAATGAGCAGTTCTTC
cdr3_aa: CASRKGQGGPSLRYNEQFF

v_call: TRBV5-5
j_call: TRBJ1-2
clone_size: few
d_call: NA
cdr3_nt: TGTGCCAGCAGCTTGTCCCGGACAGAGAACTATGGCTACACCTTC
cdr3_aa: CASSLSRTENYGYTF

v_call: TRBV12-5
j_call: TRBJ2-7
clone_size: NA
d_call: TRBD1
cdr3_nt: TGTGCTAGTGGTTTGGTATTGGGGGACAGGGCGGCGGAGCAGTACTTC
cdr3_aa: CASGLVLGDRAAEQYF

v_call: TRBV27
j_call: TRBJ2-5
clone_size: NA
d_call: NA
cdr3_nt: TGTGCCAGCTCCACCTCGGGGGGCAGGTGGGAGACCCAGTACTTC
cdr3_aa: CASSTSGGRWETQYF

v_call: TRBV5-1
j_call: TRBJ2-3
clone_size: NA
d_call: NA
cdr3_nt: TGCGCCAGCAGCCCCCAGGTCCGGGGGGCGAAAGATACGCAGTATTTT
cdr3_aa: CASSPQVRGAKDTQYF

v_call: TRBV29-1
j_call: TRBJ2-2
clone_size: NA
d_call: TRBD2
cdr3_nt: TGCAGCGTCCGACGTAGCGGGAGCACCGGGGAGCTGTTTTTT
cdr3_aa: CSVRRSGSTGELFF

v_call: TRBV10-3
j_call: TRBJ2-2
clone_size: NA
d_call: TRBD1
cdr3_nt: TGTGCCATCAGGGGAGGGACAGGGGGCAACGGGGAGCTGTTTTTT
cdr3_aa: CAIRGGTGGNGELFF

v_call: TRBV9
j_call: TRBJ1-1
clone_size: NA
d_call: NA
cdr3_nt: TGTGCCAGCAGCGTAGTGGTGAATCCCACTGAAGCTTTCTTT
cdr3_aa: CASSVVVNPTEAFF

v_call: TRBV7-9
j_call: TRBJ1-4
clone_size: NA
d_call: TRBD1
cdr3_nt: TGTGCCAGCAGCCCTAAGGGACAGGCTAATGAAAAACTGTTTTTT
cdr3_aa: CASSPKGQANEKLFF

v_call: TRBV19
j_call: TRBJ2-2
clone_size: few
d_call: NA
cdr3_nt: TGTGCCAGTAGGAGGGGCGGAACTTCGGCCACCGGGGAGCTGTTTTTT
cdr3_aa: CASRRGGTSATGELFF

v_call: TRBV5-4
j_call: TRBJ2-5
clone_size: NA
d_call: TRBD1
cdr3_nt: TGTGCCAGCAGCTTGAAGTTCAGGGGGGAGACCCAGTACTTC
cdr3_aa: CASSLKFRGETQYF

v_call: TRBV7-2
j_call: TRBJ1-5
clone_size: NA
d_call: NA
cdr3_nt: TGTGCCAGCAGCTTAGTGGTGGGGACCAATCAGCCCCAGCATTTT
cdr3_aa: CASSLVVGTNQPQHF

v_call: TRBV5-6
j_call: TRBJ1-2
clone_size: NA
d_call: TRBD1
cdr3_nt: TGTGCCAGCAGCCCGGGACAGGGGGTTTATGGCTACACCTTC
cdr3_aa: CASSPGQGVYGYTF

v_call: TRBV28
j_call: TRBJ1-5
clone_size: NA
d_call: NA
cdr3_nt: TGTGCCAGCAACCAGGGGACGCGCAATCAGCCCCAGCATTTT
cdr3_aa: CASNQGTRNQPQHF

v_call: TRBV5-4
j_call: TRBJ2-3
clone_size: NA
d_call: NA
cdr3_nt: TGTGCCAGCAGCTTTGGCGGGAAGGATACGCAGTATTTT
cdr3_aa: CASSFGGKDTQYF

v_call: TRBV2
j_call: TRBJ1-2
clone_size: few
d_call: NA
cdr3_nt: TGTGCCAGCAGAGCGACATTTCTTAACTATGGCTACACCTTC
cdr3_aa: CASRATFLNYGYTF

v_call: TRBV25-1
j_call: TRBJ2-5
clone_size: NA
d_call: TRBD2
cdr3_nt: TGTGCCAGCAGTGAGTCAACCTCCGGGGGAGGGCCACGAGAGACCCAGTACTTC
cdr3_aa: CASSESTSGGGPRETQYF

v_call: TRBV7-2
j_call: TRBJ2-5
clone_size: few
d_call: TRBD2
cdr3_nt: TGTGCCAGCAGCTTAGATTACGGGAGGTACCGGGAGACCCAGTACTTC
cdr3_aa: CASSLDYGRYRETQYF

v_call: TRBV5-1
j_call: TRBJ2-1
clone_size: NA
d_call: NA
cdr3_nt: TGCGCCAGCAGCTTCGACTCGCATAGGGAGCAGTTCTTC
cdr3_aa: CASSFDSHREQFF

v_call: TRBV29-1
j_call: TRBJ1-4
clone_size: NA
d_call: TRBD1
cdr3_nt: TGCAGCGTTGCAGGGGGGGGAAGTGAAAAACTGTTTTTT
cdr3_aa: CSVAGGGSEKLFF

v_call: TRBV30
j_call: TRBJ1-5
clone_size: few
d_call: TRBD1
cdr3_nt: TGTGCCTGGAGAAAGACAGGGGGTAGCAATCAGCCCCAGCATTTT
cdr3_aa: CAWRKTGGSNQPQHF

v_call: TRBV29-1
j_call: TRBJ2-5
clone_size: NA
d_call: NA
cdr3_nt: TGCAGCCTGACTAGGGGAGAGACCCAGTACTTC
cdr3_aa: CSLTRGETQYF

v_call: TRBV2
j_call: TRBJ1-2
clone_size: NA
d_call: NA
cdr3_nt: TGTGCCAGCAGGAGGGTAGGAGAGGGCTACACCTTC
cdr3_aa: CASRRVGEGYTF

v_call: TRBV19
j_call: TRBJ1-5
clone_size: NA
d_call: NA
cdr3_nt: TGTGCCAGTACATGGGAAAATAGCAATCAGCCCCAGCATTTT
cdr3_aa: CASTWENSNQPQHF

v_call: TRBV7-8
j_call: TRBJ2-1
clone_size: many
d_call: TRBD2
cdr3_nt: TGTGCCAGCAGCTTCATAGCGGGGGTCTACTACAATGAGCAGTTCTTC
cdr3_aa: CASSFIAGVYYNEQFF

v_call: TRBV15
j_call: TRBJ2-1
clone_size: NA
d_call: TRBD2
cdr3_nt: TGTGCCACCAGCAGAGAGGGACTAGAATACAATGAGCAGTTCTTC
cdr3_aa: CATSREGLEYNEQFF

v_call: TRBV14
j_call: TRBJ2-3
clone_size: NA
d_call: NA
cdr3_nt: TGTGCCAGCAGCCAAGTTTCAACCCCCGGTAGCACAGATACGCAGTATTTT
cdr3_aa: CASSQVSTPGSTDTQYF

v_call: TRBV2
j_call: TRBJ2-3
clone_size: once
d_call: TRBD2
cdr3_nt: TGTGCCAGCAGTTCGGGACTAGCGGGAGAGTATTTTGCAGATACGCAGTATTTT
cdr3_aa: CASSSGLAGEYFADTQYF

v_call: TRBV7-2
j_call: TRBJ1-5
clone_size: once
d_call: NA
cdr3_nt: TGTGCCAGCAGCTTAGACTCGGGGGGAAGTCAGCCCCAGCATTTT
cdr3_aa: CASSLDSGGSQPQHF

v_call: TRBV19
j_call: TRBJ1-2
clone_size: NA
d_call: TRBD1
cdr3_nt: TGTGCCAGTAGTAAGACAGGGCCGATCAACTATGGCTACACCTTC
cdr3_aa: CASSKTGPINYGYTF

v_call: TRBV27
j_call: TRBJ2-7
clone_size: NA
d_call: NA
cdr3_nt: TGTGCCAGCAGCCAGGGGCATTCGGCCATCTACGAGCAGTACTTC
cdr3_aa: CASSQGHSAIYEQYF

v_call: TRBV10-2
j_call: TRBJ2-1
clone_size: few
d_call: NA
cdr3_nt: TGCGCCAGCAAACGGACAGCCTACAATGAGCAGTTCTTC
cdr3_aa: CASKRTAYNEQFF

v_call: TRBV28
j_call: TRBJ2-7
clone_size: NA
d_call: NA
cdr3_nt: TGTGCCAGCAGTTTGGGCCCGATCGAGCAGTACTTC
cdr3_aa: CASSLGPIEQYF

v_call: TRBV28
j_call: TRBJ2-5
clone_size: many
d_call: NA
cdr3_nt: TGTGCCAGCTGTGGCGTAGACCAAGAGACCCAGTACTTC
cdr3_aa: CASCGVDQETQYF

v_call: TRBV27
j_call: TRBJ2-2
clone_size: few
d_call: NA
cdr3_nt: TGTGCCAGCAGTACGCGGGTCGGGGAGCTGTTTTTT
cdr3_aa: CASSTRVGELFF

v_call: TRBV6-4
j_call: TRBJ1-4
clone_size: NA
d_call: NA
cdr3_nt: TGTGCCAGAACCATTTCGAATGAAAAACTGTTTTTT
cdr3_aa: CARTISNEKLFF